The present T cell receptor beta chain was sequenced within a study of blood T cell repertoires in COVID-19. About the research overall: Acute-phase and convalescent COVID-19 samples originated in the United States, Italy and Spain. T cells, B-cell-depleted T cells, or PBMCs provided the cDNA or gDNA that served as material.

V dropped 5 bases and J dropped 2; count of bases not matched to a gene: 1. There are 14 residues in the CDR3. Per germline, CDR1 MRHNA and CDR2 SNTAGT. Methods used by the authors: The assay estimated nucleated cells by amplifying reference gene primers. The table came from immunoSEQ multiplex PCR; TCRdb's copy has only in-frame clones and leaves some out. From that table come the V and J calls and clone size; the DNA was used to work out D and trimming. There are some 40,000 clones in the sample; just over 90% occur only once, and over 0.3% lies in the top ten. Enrolment of Seattle patients took place during active infection, and they were followed longitudinally.

The receptor's source is a man over 45 with COVID-19, enrolled during active disease. The specimen was peripheral blood. The chain couples TRBV6-4 to TRBJ2-1; 9 bases match TRBD2. The CDR3 DNA reads TGTGCCAGCAGTAGGACTAGCGCCTACAATGAGCAGTTCTTC. Encoded protein: CASSRTSAYNEQFF.